What follows are 22 T cell receptor beta chains derived from one specimen sequenced in a study of control samples from healthy donors and cancer patients. TCRdb keeps only in-frame clones here, not all; method: immunoSEQ multiplex PCR. Among about 410,000 clones listed, 90% were seen once. Sequenced: PBMCs. These receptors all stem from a man aged 35-49 years with head and neck cancer.

The table lists this clone with a count of one. The V call is TRBV4-1, the J call TRBJ1-5; D not certain. Germline V gene data show CDR1 as MGHRA and CDR2 as YSYEKL. V lost 0 bases to trimming and J lost 4 bases, with 4 bases between them. The CDR3 is 13 amino acids. This CDR3 reads CASSQEVNQPQHF. In DNA, the CDR3 is TGCGCCAGCAGCCAAGAGGTGAATCAGCCCCAGCATTTT.

This chain joins TRBV19 and TRBJ2-5, with TRBD1 identical over 8 bases. V lost 5 bases and J lost 5; bases outside the gene matches: 4. Germline CDR1 LNHDA, CDR2 SQIVND (reference sequence). The CDR3 is made up of 13 amino acids. The CDR3 nucleotides read TGTGCCAGTAGTCCCCGGACAGGGGAGACCCAGTACTTC. Translating it yields CASSPRTGETQYF.

V is TRBV5-1 and J is TRBJ2-7, with D perhaps TRBD1 (6 bases). Trimming shortened V by 1 base and J by 3 bases, and 11 bases separated the two germline ends. The CDR3 is 14 residues long. Germline-derived CDR1 and CDR2 are SGHRS and YFSETQ. The CDR3: CASSLFKTGYEQYF. The CDR3 coding sequence is TGCGCCAGCAGCTTGTTTAAGACAGGCTACGAGCAGTACTTC.

This chain links TRBV6-6 with TRBJ2-7, with TRBD1 matching over 8 bases. There are 19 residues in the CDR3. CDR1 and CDR2 (germline): MNHNY, SVGAGI (reference sequence). The V gene end was trimmed by 5 bases and the J gene end by 10 bases; junction bases not matched to a gene: 28. As DNA, the CDR3 is TGTGCCAGCAGTCGAACCCTCCTTCCCGGGACAGGTCCTTCCCACGTCCAGTACTTC. Translated: CASSRTLLPGTGPSHVQYF.

This chain links TRBV18 with TRBJ2-1; D gene unclear. The V end was cut by 3 bases, the J end by 1 base, with 7 bases between. Germline CDR1 reads KGHSH; CDR2 reads LQKENI. The CDR3 consists of 14 residues. This CDR3 is CASSPAQSYNEQFF. The CDR3, as DNA: TGTGCCAGCTCACCGGCGCAGTCCTACAATGAGCAGTTCTTC.

The chain couples TRBV6-6 to TRBJ2-5; D gene ambiguous. Germline-derived CDR1 and CDR2 are MNHNY and SVGAGI (reference sequence). Trimming pared 0 bases from V and 4 bases from J, leaving 9 bases between. This CDR3 has 14 residues. The CDR3 DNA reads as TGTGCCAGCAGTTACTCCGTTCTGGGAGAGACCCAGTACTTC. Translating gives CASSYSVLGETQYF.

V gene TRBV6-5 combines with J gene TRBJ2-7; 7 bases agree with TRBD1. The germline V gene encodes CDR1 MNHEY and CDR2 SVGAGI. The CDR3 extends over 15 amino acids. The junction had 8 bases not matched to a gene; V was cut back by 2 bases and J by 4 bases. The CDR3 region is CASSYPTTGKYEQYF. As DNA, the CDR3 is TGTGCCAGCAGTTACCCCACGACAGGGAAATACGAGCAGTACTTC.

The chain has TRBV6-5 and TRBJ1-2, with a weak D call TRBD1 (5 bases). V lost 2 bases to trimming and J lost 8 bases, with 12 bases between them. This CDR3 spans 13 amino acids. The germline V gene has CDR1 MNHEY and CDR2 SVGAGI. DNA for the CDR3: TGTGCCAGCAGTTACCGACGGAGGGGAGGCTACACCTTC. Its translation is CASSYRRRGGYTF.

The chain recombines TRBV11-3 with TRBJ2-5, with 9 positions matching TRBD1. The CDR3 contains 17 residues. V dropped 2 bases and J dropped 5; count of bases not matched to a gene: 12. The germline gives CDR1 SGHNT, CDR2 YENEEA. The CDR3 spells CASSLSTRDRVEETQYF. In DNA form, the CDR3 reads TGTGCCAGCAGCTTATCGACTAGGGACAGGGTGGAGGAGACCCAGTACTTC.

This chain uses TRBV19 with TRBJ1-5; D may be TRBD1 (5 bases). Germline V lookup: CDR1 LNHDA, CDR2 SQIVND (reference sequence). V was clipped by 3 bases and J by 8 bases, with 20 bases between them. The CDR3 contains 16 residues. CDR3 in amino acids: CASSMGPRRSTEPQHF. Written as DNA, the CDR3 is TGTGCCAGTAGTATGGGGCCCCGCAGGTCGACGGAGCCCCAGCATTTT.

The V and J genes are TRBV5-1 and TRBJ2-7; D assignment may be TRBD1 or TRBD2 (6 bases each). This CDR3 region has 14 residues. The ends were cut back, 3 bases at V and 5 bases at J, with 15 bases in the middle. Per germline, CDR1 SGHRS and CDR2 YFSETQ. CDR3 region: CASSSDGRGDEQYF. The CDR3 DNA reads TGCGCCAGCAGCTCGGACGGTAGGGGGGACGAGCAGTACTTC.

This clone appeared a few times. The chain couples TRBV5-5 to TRBJ2-1, with TRBD1 matching over 9 bases. Germline CDR1 SGHKS, CDR2 YYEKEE (reference sequence). V was clipped by 5 bases and J by 6 bases; unmatched bases: 6. This CDR3 region has 14 residues. CDR3: CASSETGGRNEQFF. The CDR3 nucleotides are TGTGCCAGCAGTGAAACAGGGGGCCGCAATGAGCAGTTCTTC.

The chain couples TRBV5-5 to TRBJ2-3, with TRBD1 matching over 7 bases. V lost 0 bases, J lost 5 bases, and 6 bases stayed unmatched. This CDR3 is 15 amino acids long. Germline CDR1 is SGHKS and CDR2 is YYEKEE (reference sequence). DNA for the CDR3: TGTGCCAGCAGCTTGGGGAAGGGGGCGAGAGATACGCAGTATTTT. As protein: CASSLGKGARDTQYF.

The rearrangement uses TRBV12-3 or TRBV12-4 and TRBJ2-2; TRBD2 matches at 7 bases. The length of the CDR3 is 13 residues. V dropped 5 bases and J dropped 9; count of bases not matched to a gene: 6. The CDR3 nucleotides are TGTGCCAGCAGTCTCTCCGGGGGGAGGGAGCTGTTTTTT. Translating gives CASSLSGGRELFF.

On this clone: The sample has other DNA sequences that encode this CDR3 too. J is TRBJ2-7 and V is TRBV27; D gene uncertain. The CDR3 runs 14 residues. V gave up 3 bases and J gave up 4 bases, with 13 bases separating them. Germline lookup yields CDR1 MNHEY and CDR2 SMNVEV (reference sequence). CDR3 in DNA: TGTGCCAGCAGTTTCCGTCCCCGTAGATACGAGCAGTACTTC. This translates into CASSFRPRRYEQYF.

The CDR3 DNA is TGTGCCAGCAGCGCCGGGACTAGCGGGGGAGAGACCCAGTACTTC. Protein sequence: CASSAGTSGGETQYF. The V and J genes are TRBV6-2 or TRBV6-3 and TRBJ2-5; 14 bases are shared with TRBD2. After removal of 6 bases from V and 4 bases from J, the junction contained 4 bases not matched to a gene. Looked up from germline, CDR1 is MNHEY and CDR2 is SVGEGT. This CDR3 has 15 amino acids.

V and J are TRBV9 and TRBJ2-2; maybe TRBD1 (5 bases). Trimming took off 4 bases at V and 0 bases at J, with 13 bases between the two ends. This CDR3 contains 16 residues. The germline gives CDR1 SGDLS, CDR2 YYNGEE. The CDR3 protein is CASSIQDTPNTGELFF. The CDR3 DNA is TGTGCCAGCAGCATCCAGGACACTCCGAACACCGGGGAGCTGTTTTTT.

This clone was found once. The V and J genes are TRBV6-5 and TRBJ1-1, with D uncertain. Trimming shortened V by 0 bases and J by 1 base, and 9 bases separated the two germline ends. CDR3 length: 15 residues. Germline CDR1 MNHEY, CDR2 SVGAGI. The CDR3 loop is CASSYSVVRNTEAFF. The CDR3, as DNA: TGTGCCAGCAGTTACTCTGTGGTCCGGAACACTGAAGCTTTCTTT.

The rearrangement uses TRBV12-3 or TRBV12-4 and TRBJ2-2; a weak D match, TRBD1 (5 bases). The V gene lost 4 bases and the J gene lost 5 bases, with 8 bases spanning the gap. The CDR3 is made up of 13 amino acids. The CDR3 reads CASSSQGTGELFF. CDR3 bases: TGTGCCAGCAGTTCCCAGGGTACCGGGGAGCTGTTTTTT.

V is TRBV5-4 and J is TRBJ1-2, with 7 bases aligning to TRBD1. CDR1 is SGHNT, CDR2 YYREEE, per germline (reference sequence). The CDR3 loop spans 13 amino acids. After removal of 6 bases from V and 5 bases from J, the junction contained 7 bases not matched to a gene. The CDR3 nucleotides are TGTGCCAGCAACCCACAGGGGAGGTATGGCTACACCTTC. This encodes CASNPQGRYGYTF.

The chain recombines TRBV27 with TRBJ1-5; 7 bases are shared with TRBD1. V gave up 6 bases and J gave up 6 bases; unmatched junction bases: 5. The CDR3 has 13 residues. CDR1 is MNHEY and CDR2 is SMNVEV in the germline V gene (reference sequence). The CDR3 reads CASSLTGTQPQHF. The CDR3 bases are TGTGCCAGCAGCTTGACAGGGACTCAGCCCCAGCATTTT.

The chain joins TRBV28 to TRBJ2-3, with a tentative D call TRBD1 (5 bases). Germline CDR1 reads MDHEN; CDR2 reads SYDVKM. The CDR3 totals 15 residues. Trimming pared 1 base from V and 0 bases from J, leaving 8 bases between. Here the CDR3 reads CASSLLAGSTDTQYF. In nucleotides, the CDR3 is TGTGCCAGCAGTTTATTGGCAGGGAGCACAGATACGCAGTATTTT.